The 20 T cell receptor beta chains below all came from one sample that was sequenced in a study of cytomegalovirus exposure and HLA in healthy donors. Primers included in the PCR were 60 Vbeta and 13 Jbeta primers. The data were produced by immunoSEQ multiplex PCR, yet TCRdb's version contains in-frame clones alone and is incomplete. This sample has approximately 82,000 clones, with 62% found just once. Sample: PBMCs. The source is a woman in her thirties in good health and CMV-seropositive.

This clone was seen a handful of times. V gene TRBV28 combines with J gene TRBJ1-5; TRBD1 is a possible D gene (6 bases). This CDR3 is built from 14 residues. V lost 7 bases, J lost 6 bases, and 16 bases lay in between. Germline CDR1 MDHEN, CDR2 SYDVKM. CDR3 sequence reads: CASTRTELGQPQHF. As DNA, the CDR3 is TGTGCCAGCACCCGGACAGAGTTGGGTCAGCCCCAGCATTTT.

J is TRBJ1-6 and V is TRBV28; D is possibly TRBD1 (6 bases). Germline V gives CDR1 MDHEN, CDR2 SYDVKM. Trimming pared 7 bases from V and 5 bases from J, leaving 15 bases between. This CDR3 is 15 amino acids long. CDR3: CASIDGTPNNSPLHF. DNA for the CDR3: TGTGCCAGCATCGACGGGACACCTAATAATTCACCCCTCCACTTT.

J is TRBJ1-1 and V is TRBV19, with a possible D match to TRBD1 (5 bases). This CDR3 has 16 residues. Deletions cut 9 bases from V and 1 base from J, with 21 bases between. CDR1 and CDR2 from the germline V gene are LNHDA and SQIVND (reference sequence). CDR3 loop: CASVTAFGQPNTEAFF. The CDR3 DNA is TGTGCCAGCGTAACAGCCTTCGGACAACCGAACACTGAAGCTTTCTTT.

This chain joins TRBV19 and TRBJ2-3, with TRBD1 as a possible D gene (6 bases). CDR1 and CDR2 (germline): LNHDA, SQIVND (reference sequence). V gave up 8 bases and J gave up 2 bases, with 14 bases separating them. The CDR3 extends over 14 amino acids. The CDR3 loop is CASGDTLVTDTQYF. As DNA, the CDR3 is TGTGCCAGTGGGGACACACTAGTCACAGATACGCAGTATTTT.

This clone was counted a few times. The rearrangement links TRBV11-2 to TRBJ1-1; D is ambiguous. CDR3 size: 16 residues. Trimming stripped 1 base from V and 1 base from J, with 13 bases between. CDR1 SGHAT and CDR2 FQNNGV come from the germline V gene. CDR3 nucleotides: TGTGCCAGCAGCTTAGCGGGAGGAGGCCCGAACACTGAAGCTTTCTTT. This sequence encodes CASSLAGGGPNTEAFF.

CDR3 sequence reads: CASSVVPSGGRTGELFF. Written as DNA, the CDR3 is TGTGCCAGCAGCGTAGTGCCTAGCGGGGGTCGTACCGGGGAGCTGTTTTTT. V is TRBV9 and J is TRBJ2-2; 10 nucleotides line up with TRBD2. J gave up 5 bases and V 0 bases, and 7 bases lay outside the gene matches. Germline-derived CDR1 and CDR2 are SGDLS and YYNGEE. The CDR3 has 17 amino acids. Full variable domain (rest looked up from reference TRBV9 and TRBJ2-2): DSGVTQTPKHLITATGQRVTLRCSPRSGDLSVYWYQQSLDQGLQFLIQYYNGEERAKGNILERFSAQQFPDLHSELNLSSLELGDSALYFCASSVVPSGGRTGELFFGEGSRLTVL.

The chain carries TRBV29-1 and TRBJ2-7, with 9 bases identical to TRBD1. The V segment lost 1 base and the J segment 3 bases; nucleotides outside the gene matches: 4. Per the germline V gene, CDR1 is SQVTM and CDR2 is ANQGSEA. This CDR3 is 14 amino acids long. In nucleotides, the CDR3 is TGCAGCGTTGAAGGGGGACAGGGTTACTACGAGCAGTACTTC. Its protein is CSVEGGQGYYEQYF.

This clone came up a few times. The genes are TRBV19 and TRBJ1-1; D is uncertain. V lost 0 bases to trimming and J lost 0 bases, with 8 bases between them. The CDR3 length is 15 residues. Germline V lookup: CDR1 LNHDA, CDR2 SQIVND (reference sequence). This CDR3 reads CASSIESRMNTEAFF. In DNA form, the CDR3 reads TGTGCCAGTAGTATAGAGAGTCGCATGAACACTGAAGCTTTCTTT.

The V and J genes are TRBV7-3 and TRBJ2-5; the match to TRBD2 covers 11 bases. Germline V gene lookup returns CDR1 SGHTA and CDR2 FQGTGA. J gave up 1 base and V 5 bases, and 15 bases lay outside the gene matches. The CDR3 covers 19 residues. CDR3 region: CASSLEGSGGAELQETQYF. CDR3 coding DNA: TGTGCCAGCAGCCTCGAAGGTAGCGGGGGGGCCGAGCTCCAAGAGACCCAGTACTTC. The full variable domain, in which reference TRBV7-3 and TRBJ2-5 provide the parts outside the CDR3, is GAGVSQTPSNKVTEKGKYVELRCDPISGHTALYWYRQSLGQGPEFLIYFQGTGAADDSGLPNDRFFAVRPEGSVSTLKIQRTERGDSAVYLCASSLEGSGGAELQETQYFGPGTRLLVL.

Ten or more counts support this clone. This chain connects TRBV5-6 to TRBJ1-5; 8 bases are shared with TRBD1. The ends lost 4 bases at V and 6 bases at J; junction bases unmatched: 9. The germline CDR1 and CDR2 sequences are SGHDT and YYEEEE. The length of the CDR3 is 15 residues. Here the CDR3 reads CASSDGQGGRQPQHF. In nucleotides, the CDR3 is TGTGCCAGCAGCGACGGACAGGGAGGACGTCAGCCCCAGCATTTT.

The chain is built from TRBV6-1 and TRBJ2-2; 8 nucleotides align to TRBD1. The germline CDR1 and CDR2 sequences are MNHNS and SASEGT. J lost 6 bases, V lost 6 bases, and 9 bases had no gene match. The CDR3 is made up of 15 amino acids. The CDR3 nucleotides read TGTGCCAGCAGGACAGGGGAAAGGGTCCCCGGGGAGCTGTTTTTT. This codes for CASRTGERVPGELFF.

The chain combines TRBV6-4 with TRBJ2-1; 7 bases line up with TRBD2. The ends lost 3 bases at V and 5 bases at J; junction bases unmatched: 4. Germline-derived CDR1 and CDR2 are MRHNA and SNTAGT. The CDR3 is 14 residues long. CDR3 region: CASSEGTTDNEQFF. The CDR3, as DNA: TGTGCCAGCAGTGAGGGGACTACCGACAATGAGCAGTTCTTC.

This clone was detected a few times. The CDR3 loop is CASNMGSGVQLEAFF. In nucleotides, the CDR3 is TGCGCCAGCAACATGGGTAGCGGGGTACAGCTTGAAGCTTTCTTT. The chain is built from TRBV5-1 and TRBJ1-1; D gene ambiguous. Deletions cut 6 bases from V and 7 bases from J, with 22 bases between. CDR3 size: 15 residues. CDR1 is SGHRS, CDR2 YFSETQ, per germline.

The chain employs TRBV5-6 and TRBJ1-2; 7 bases are shared with TRBD1. The CDR3 runs 14 residues. Per germline, CDR1 SGHDT and CDR2 YYEEEE. With 3 bases clipped from V and 4 bases from J, the junction kept 6 bases outside the gene matches. CDR3 in DNA: TGTGCCAGCAGCTGGGGACAGTCGGGCTATGGCTACACCTTC. It is translated as CASSWGQSGYGYTF.

This clone was seen a handful of times. In nucleotides, the CDR3 is TGTGCCAGCAGACTAGCGGGGGACACCGGGGAGCTGTTTTTT. It yields the protein CASRLAGDTGELFF. This sequence joins TRBV6-1 and TRBJ2-2; 11 nucleotides line up with TRBD2. Trimming removed 6 bases from V and 3 bases from J; junction bases left unmatched: 0. The length of the CDR3 is 14 residues. CDR1 is MNHNS, CDR2 SASEGT, per germline.

The rearrangement joins TRBV25-1 to TRBJ2-3; 10 bases match TRBD1. Trimming cost V 2 bases and J 2 bases; bases outside gene matches: 7. The CDR3 has 17 amino acids. In germline, CDR1 is MGHDK, CDR2 SYGVNS. CDR3 region: CASSEGTGVAFTDTQYF. CDR3 sequence (DNA): TGTGCCAGCAGTGAAGGGACAGGGGTGGCTTTCACAGATACGCAGTATTTT.

The chain links TRBV7-9 to TRBJ1-1, with D hard to call. Trimming removed 3 bases at V and 7 bases at J, with 6 bases between. This CDR3 has 11 amino acids. The germline gives CDR1 SEHNR, CDR2 FQNEAQ (reference sequence). The DNA for the CDR3 is TGTGCCAGCAGCTTGGCAGGTGAAGCTTTCTTT. It codes for CASSLAGEAFF.

The chain links TRBV6-5 to TRBJ1-5; maybe TRBD1 (5 bases). The CDR3 runs 14 residues. Germline V gene lookup returns CDR1 MNHEY and CDR2 SVGAGI. V was shortened by 6 bases and J by 2 bases, with 11 bases between the two germline ends. CDR3 in amino acids: CASSERGGNQPQHF. As DNA, the CDR3 is TGTGCCAGCAGCGAAAGGGGTGGCAATCAGCCCCAGCATTTT.

This chain links TRBV2 with TRBJ1-3; 7 positions agree with TRBD1. CDR1 SNHLY and CDR2 FYNNEI come from the germline V gene. V trimming: 7 bases; J trimming: 3 bases; junction bases outside the gene matches: 12. The CDR3 contains 16 residues. The CDR3 coding sequence is TGTGCCAGCACCCCGACAGGGCTTGGTGGTGGAAACACCATATATTTT. This encodes CASTPTGLGGGNTIYF.

The J gene is TRBJ2-7, the V gene TRBV10-3; the D gene is possibly TRBD2 (6 bases). Germline-derived CDR1 and CDR2 are ENHRY and SYGVKD. V was cut by 4 bases and J by 3 bases, with 19 bases left in between. The CDR3 spans 16 residues. The CDR3 DNA sequence: TGTGCCATCAGTGGGCCCAAGTTGGGACTCAGCTACGAGCAGTACTTC. It encodes CAISGPKLGLSYEQYF.